Each of the 31 T cell receptor beta chains below was sequenced from the same sample in a study of cytotoxic CD8 clonotypes in ibrutinib-treated CLL. Assay used: immunoSEQ multiplex PCR; TCRdb lists only in-frame clones, some missing. The sample consists of 140,000 to 150,000 clones, 76% of them appearing once. The specimen comprised PBMCs, sampled after 24 months of ibrutinib treatment. The receptor source for this set is a human donor with chronic lymphocytic leukemia.

This chain uses TRBV18 with TRBJ2-7; 9 nucleotides align to TRBD1. Germline assignment: CDR1 KGHSH and CDR2 LQKENI. The CDR3 sequence is 14 residues long. Trimming at V came to 2 bases and at J to 5 bases, leaving 4 bases not matched to a gene. CDR3: CASSPEGQGHEQYF. DNA for the CDR3: TGTGCCAGCTCACCAGAGGGACAGGGCCACGAGCAGTACTTC.

The V and J genes are TRBV14 and TRBJ2-7, with TRBD2 identical over 14 bases. The germline CDR1 and CDR2 sequences are SGHDN and FVKESK. The CDR3 spans 15 residues. The V gene end was trimmed by 4 bases and the J gene end by 7 bases; junction bases not matched to a gene: 6. As DNA, the CDR3 is TGTGCCAGCAGCCCTTTGACTAGCGGGAGGGAGGAGCAGTACTTC. Its protein product is CASSPLTSGREEQYF.

The rearrangement joins TRBV2 to TRBJ1-2; tentatively, D is TRBD1 (5 bases). The CDR3 is 13 amino acids. V was cut by 6 bases and J by 0 bases, with 8 bases left in between. Germline CDR1 reads SNHLY; CDR2 reads FYNNEI. In DNA form, the CDR3 reads TGTGCCAGCAGGGCGACAGCTAACTATGGCTACACCTTC. It codes for CASRATANYGYTF.

V gene TRBV5-1 combines with J gene TRBJ1-3; maybe TRBD1 (6 bases). The CDR3 has 14 residues. Between the trimmed V and J ends, which lost 2 bases and 4 bases, there was a span of 10 bases. Germline V CDR1 and CDR2: SGHRS, YFSETQ. In DNA, the CDR3 is TGCGCCAGCAGCTTCAGGGGCGCCGGAAACACCATATATTTT. Translating gives CASSFRGAGNTIYF.

This rearrangement joins TRBV27 to TRBJ1-6; possible D gene TRBD1, 5 bases. From germline, CDR1 is MNHEY and CDR2 SMNVEV (reference sequence). Trimming took 4 bases from V and 5 from J, leaving 21 bases between them. This CDR3 spans 18 amino acids. CDR3 DNA: TGTGCCAGCAGTTCATGGGACCTCGGGCCGCTTGATAATTCACCCCTCCACTTT. Translating it yields CASSSWDLGPLDNSPLHF.

This sequence joins TRBV5-1 and TRBJ2-3; TRBD2 agrees at 7 bases. This CDR3 spans 14 amino acids. Unmatched junction bases numbered 6, after V lost 6 bases and J lost 2 bases. Germline-derived CDR1 and CDR2 are SGHRS and YFSETQ. The CDR3 nucleotides read TGCGCCAGCACCAGCGGGAACCCCACAGATACGCAGTATTTT. Translation gives CASTSGNPTDTQYF. The full variable domain, completed using reference TRBV5-1 and TRBJ2-3, is KAGVTQTPRYLIKTRGQQVTLSCSPISGHRSVSWYQQTPGQGLQFLFEYFSETQRNKGNFPGRFSGRQFSNSRSEMNVSTLELGDSALYLCASTSGNPTDTQYFGPGTRLTVL.

This rearrangement joins TRBV18 to TRBJ1-4, with D possibly being TRBD1 (5 bases). The V and J ends lost 3 bases and 12 bases respectively, with 23 bases between them. This CDR3 comprises 16 residues. The germline V gene has CDR1 KGHSH and CDR2 LQKENI. The CDR3 loop reads CASSPGTPPGGEELFF. Written as DNA, the CDR3 is TGTGCCAGCTCACCGGGGACGCCGCCCGGGGGTGAGGAACTGTTTTTT.

This clone was counted a few times. This sequence joins TRBV5-8 and TRBJ1-4; D is unclear. The CDR3 is 15 amino acids. V was pared by 4 bases and J by 13 bases, with 23 bases between. Per germline, CDR1 SGHTS and CDR2 YDEGEE. The CDR3 DNA sequence: TGTGCCAGCAGCACGCCGGGTCAGACATCCAAGGGACTGTTTTTT. It is translated as CASSTPGQTSKGLFF.

The rearrangement links TRBV5-4 to TRBJ2-3; TRBD2 is a possible D gene (5 bases). This CDR3 is built from 14 residues. Germline V gives CDR1 SGHNT, CDR2 YYREEE (reference sequence). V was trimmed by 5 bases and J by 3 bases, leaving 13 bases between them. This chain's CDR3 is CASSLLRRTDTQYF. The CDR3 DNA follows: TGTGCCAGCAGTCTATTAAGGAGGACAGATACGCAGTATTTT. The full variable domain, its missing parts supplied by reference TRBV5-4 and TRBJ2-3, is ETGVTQSPTHLIKTRGQQVTLRCSSQSGHNTVSWYQQALGQGPQFIFQYYREEENGRGNFPPRFSGLQFPNYSSELNVNALELDDSALYLCASSLLRRTDTQYFGPGTRLTVL.

The gene calls are TRBV9 and TRBJ2-4; TRBD1 agrees at 7 bases. J lost 0 bases, V lost 4 bases, and 10 bases had no gene match. The CDR3 sequence is 17 residues long. Looked up from germline, CDR1 is SGDLS and CDR2 is YYNGEE. The CDR3 region has the DNA TGTGCCAGCAGCTCCTACGGGACAGACGTAGCCAAAAACATTCAGTACTTC. Protein sequence: CASSSYGTDVAKNIQYF.

This sequence joins TRBV5-1 and TRBJ1-1; 8 bases match TRBD1. CDR1 SGHRS and CDR2 YFSETQ come from the germline V gene. J lost 2 bases, V lost 1 base, and 1 base had no gene match. The CDR3 totals 14 residues. CDR3 in amino acids: CASSLQGANTEAFF. The CDR3 coding sequence is TGCGCCAGCAGCTTGCAGGGGGCCAACACTGAAGCTTTCTTT.

This clone was seen once. The J gene is TRBJ1-3, the V gene TRBV6-6, with D hard to call. Looked up from germline, CDR1 is MNHNY and CDR2 is SVGAGI (reference sequence). This CDR3 has 13 residues. Deletions cut 8 bases from V and 1 base from J, with 9 bases between. The CDR3 DNA sequence: TGTGCCAGCCTAGTAGGGTCTGGAAACACCATATATTTT. Translation: CASLVGSGNTIYF.

The rearrangement links TRBV11-3 to TRBJ2-1; a weak D match, TRBD1 (6 bases). From germline, CDR1 is SGHNT and CDR2 YENEEA. The V gene lost 5 bases and the J gene lost 3 bases, with 14 bases spanning the gap. This CDR3 has 15 residues. CDR3: CASSPGQGNYNEQFF. CDR3 in DNA: TGTGCCAGCAGCCCCGGGCAGGGGAACTACAATGAGCAGTTCTTC. Using reference TRBV11-3 and TRBJ2-1 for the parts outside the CDR3, the full variable domain is EAGVVQSPRYKIIEKKQPVAFWCNPISGHNTLYWYLQNLGQGPELLIRYENEEAVDDSQLPKDRFSAERLKGVDSTLKIQPAELGDSAVYLCASSPGQGNYNEQFFGPGTRLTVL.

This clone was picked up a small number of times. The chain links TRBV7-9 to TRBJ2-5; 11 nucleotides line up with TRBD2. The V gene end was trimmed by 3 bases and the J gene end by 5 bases; junction bases not matched to a gene: 5. The germline V gene encodes CDR1 SEHNR and CDR2 FQNEAQ (reference sequence). CDR3 length: 15 amino acids. CDR3 nucleotide sequence: TGTGCCAGCAGCTTTGGGATAGCGGGAGGGGAGACCCAGTACTTC. Protein: CASSFGIAGGETQYF. The whole variable domain, filled in from reference TRBV7-9 and TRBJ2-5, reads DTGVSQNPRHKITKRGQNVTFRCDPISEHNRLYWYRQTLGQGPEFLTYFQNEAQLEKSRLLSDRFSAERPKGSFSTLEIQRTEQGDSAMYLCASSFGIAGGETQYFGPGTRLLVL.

CDR3 coding DNA: TGCGCCAGCAGCTTGCTGGGCACCCTGGGGGAGACCCAGTACTTC. Protein sequence: CASSLLGTLGETQYF. The chain has TRBV5-1 and TRBJ2-5; no reliable D call. CDR1 and CDR2 (germline): SGHRS, YFSETQ. The length of the CDR3 is 15 residues. The germline V and J ends were trimmed by 1 base and 5 bases, with 15 bases remaining between them.

The chain has TRBV11-1 and TRBJ2-1; D might be TRBD1 (8 bases). Trimming shortened V by 5 bases and J by 4 bases, and 15 bases separated the two germline ends. Germline-derived CDR1 and CDR2 are SGHAT and FQDESV (reference sequence). The length of the CDR3 is 15 residues. CDR3 sequence reads: CASSPQGGGYNEQFF. DNA for the CDR3: TGTGCCAGCAGCCCACAGGGGGGGGGATACAATGAGCAGTTCTTC.

The chain uses TRBV5-1 and TRBJ2-2, with D possibly matching TRBD1 (5 bases). V lost 4 bases and J 7 bases, leaving 23 bases between the germline ends. Germline V gene data show CDR1 as SGHRS and CDR2 as YFSETQ. The length of the CDR3 is 17 residues. CDR3: CASSPSGQGRSGGELFF. For the CDR3, the DNA is TGCGCCAGCAGCCCGAGTGGGCAGGGCAGGTCCGGCGGGGAGCTGTTTTTT.

The rearrangement joins TRBV10-3 to TRBJ1-1; 8 nucleotides line up with TRBD1. Germline lookup yields CDR1 ENHRY and CDR2 SYGVKD. V shed 10 bases and J 0 bases; nucleotides not matched to a gene: 7. The CDR3 spans 14 residues. CDR3 region: CATRQGIMNTEAFF. The CDR3 region has the DNA TGTGCCACCCGACAGGGGATCATGAACACTGAAGCTTTCTTT.

The chain joins TRBV6-5 to TRBJ1-5; TRBD1 matches at 8 bases. Trimming removed 0 bases from V and 11 bases from J; junction bases left unmatched: 6. The CDR3 totals 14 residues. CDR1 MNHEY and CDR2 SVGAGI come from the germline V gene. The CDR3 DNA follows: TGTGCCAGCAGTTACTCCCTAACAGGGGGGACCCAGCATTTT. Translation: CASSYSLTGGTQHF.

The chain is built from TRBV5-4 and TRBJ2-5; 8 nucleotides agree with TRBD2. The J segment lost 5 bases and the V segment lost 0 bases, leaving 6 bases of the junction unmatched. The V gene's germline CDR1 is SGHNT and CDR2 YYREEE (reference sequence). This CDR3 region has 15 residues. CDR3 loop: CASSLEESGGETQYF. CDR3 in DNA: TGTGCCAGCAGCTTGGAGGAGTCGGGGGGGGAGACCCAGTACTTC.

V usage is TRBV18 and J usage is TRBJ1-1; D is possibly TRBD1 (5 bases). The CDR3 sequence is 14 residues long. CDR1 and CDR2 from the germline V gene are KGHSH and LQKENI. V lost 3 bases to trimming and J lost 0 bases, with 8 bases between them. This CDR3 is CASSPETVNTEAFF. CDR3 sequence (DNA): TGTGCCAGCTCACCCGAGACAGTGAACACTGAAGCTTTCTTT.

The chain recombines TRBV28 with TRBJ2-7, with D hard to call. There are 13 residues in the CDR3. V was trimmed by 3 bases and J by 4 bases, leaving 10 bases between them. Germline V gene sequence: CDR1 MDHEN, CDR2 SYDVKM. CDR3: CASSFPGHYEQYF. Written as DNA, the CDR3 is TGTGCCAGCAGTTTCCCGGGCCATTACGAGCAGTACTTC.

This sequence joins TRBV28 and TRBJ2-5, with a tentative D call TRBD1 (6 bases). CDR1 and CDR2 (germline): MDHEN, SYDVKM. V was clipped by 3 bases and J by 7 bases, with 15 bases between them. The CDR3 totals 14 residues. In nucleotides, the CDR3 is TGTGCCAGCAGTTTGGGGGCCAACCGCGGGACCCAGTACTTC. Its translation is CASSLGANRGTQYF.

The CDR3 loop is CASSATGTTEAFF. The CDR3, as DNA: TGCGCCAGCAGCGCCACAGGGACCACTGAAGCTTTCTTT. The V and J genes are TRBV5-1 and TRBJ1-1; possible D gene TRBD1, 6 bases. V was pared by 4 bases and J by 4 bases, with 11 bases between. The CDR3 length is 13 residues. Germline values: CDR1 SGHRS, CDR2 YFSETQ.

The table lists this clone with a count of one. V and J are TRBV2 and TRBJ2-3; D is perhaps TRBD1 (6 bases). The V and J ends lost 7 bases and 4 bases respectively, with 15 bases between them. Germline loops: CDR1 SNHLY, CDR2 FYNNEI. This CDR3 has 14 amino acids. CDR3 protein: CASKGDQGPDTQYF. DNA for the CDR3: TGTGCCAGCAAGGGGGACCAGGGGCCAGATACGCAGTATTTT.

The J gene is TRBJ2-3, the V gene TRBV7-2; D gene ambiguous. Trimming stripped 0 bases from V and 8 bases from J, with 9 bases between. Germline assignment: CDR1 SGHTA and CDR2 FQGNSA. CDR3 length equals 13 residues. CDR3 residues: CASSLAVGGTQYF. The CDR3 DNA reads TGTGCCAGCAGCTTAGCTGTGGGTGGTACGCAGTATTTT.

The chain links TRBV11-3 to TRBJ2-5; TRBD2 is a possible D gene (6 bases). The CDR3 runs 15 residues. V was shortened by 5 bases and J by 2 bases, with 15 bases between the two germline ends. CDR1 is SGHNT, CDR2 YENEEA, per germline. This CDR3 reads CASSQQAGPQETQYF. The CDR3, as DNA: TGTGCCAGCAGCCAGCAAGCGGGCCCACAAGAGACCCAGTACTTC.

This clone was counted once. J is TRBJ2-1 and V is TRBV4-3; 11 bases match TRBD2. The V segment lost 0 bases and the J segment 3 bases; nucleotides outside the gene matches: 4. Germline V gene sequence: CDR1 LGHNA, CDR2 YSLEER. The CDR3 length is 17 residues. The CDR3 nucleotides read TGCGCCAGCAGCCAAGATTGGGGACTAGCGGACTACAATGAGCAGTTCTTC. Its translation: CASSQDWGLADYNEQFF.

The chain is built from TRBV19 and TRBJ1-1, with TRBD1 as a possible D gene (6 bases). Germline-derived CDR1 and CDR2 are LNHDA and SQIVND (reference sequence). Trimming pared 2 bases from V and 5 bases from J, leaving 15 bases between. The CDR3 is 15 residues long. DNA for the CDR3: TGTGCCAGTAGTATACGGGGGCCCCCAGGAACTGAAGCTTTCTTT. This encodes CASSIRGPPGTEAFF.

The chain employs TRBV28 and TRBJ1-3; D is uncertain. Germline lookup yields CDR1 MDHEN and CDR2 SYDVKM. The V gene lost 4 bases and the J gene lost 1 base, with 14 bases spanning the gap. The CDR3 length is 16 residues. Here the CDR3 DNA reads TGTGCCAGCAGTTCCCCGGGTAGATTGTCTGGAAACACCATATATTTT. Encoded protein: CASSSPGRLSGNTIYF.

The CDR3 DNA reads TGTGCCAGCAGTTGGCGGGGGGGAAAAGATACGCAGTATTTT. Protein sequence: CASSWRGGKDTQYF. The V and J genes are TRBV6-5 and TRBJ2-3, with 9 nucleotides matching TRBD2. Germline loops: CDR1 MNHEY, CDR2 SVGAGI. This CDR3 contains 14 residues. The J segment lost 5 bases and the V segment lost 4 bases, leaving 4 bases of the junction unmatched.